This T cell receptor (beta chain) was captured by sequencing in a study of blood T cells in healthy people across ages. This clonotype was picked up many times. What it binds is not known. This CDR3 comprises 15 residues. Trimming took off 3 bases at V and 1 base at J, with 12 bases between the two ends. The second PCR ran roughly 6 to 11 cycles with a sample-barcoded 5' primer and J-beta primers. MiXCR was run by TCRdb on the 5' RACE reads, yielding one entry per CDR3 protein. The sample contains some 890,000 distinct CDR3 sequences, just under 30% of which appear only once. The study's findings and limits: Strong correlation was found linking TCR beta diversity to naive T cell percentage.

The same sample was also studied in work on T cells of mothers and their children.

The source of this sequence is a woman in her forties in good health. Sequencing used blood. The chain carries TRBV12-3 or TRBV12-4 and TRBJ1-1, with D unclear. CDR3 bases: TGTGCCAGCAGTTTGATAACGCCCGAGAACACTGAAGCTTTCTTT. Amino acids: CASSLITPENTEAFF.